The clone carrying this T cell receptor beta chain has only a few counts. Antigen: not known. CDR3 length equals 15 residues. CDR1 SGDLS and CDR2 YYNGEE come from the germline V gene. The V gene lost 0 bases and the J gene lost 4 bases, with 13 bases spanning the gap. The sample comes from a study of T cell responses to AZD1222 COVID-19 vaccine. Study results and caveats: The donors showed a predominance of white British ancestry and of females, with possible underestimation of clonal diversity. Breadth and depth of Spike-specific TCRs rose after two AZD1222 doses. Dominant at 160-218 and 743-854, vaccine-associated CD4 TCRs also spanned spike.

Repertoires were generated with immunoSEQ multiplex PCR, while TCRdb's copy carries only in-frame clones and drops some. Among 40,000 to 50,000 clones, 65% to 85% were seen once, and the ten largest hold 15% to 20%. The chain uses TRBV9 and TRBJ1-2, with a weak D call TRBD1 (6 bases). This TCR was recovered from an adult who received the AZD1222 COVID-19 vaccine. The material was peripheral blood, obtained 28 days after the second AZD1222 dose. This chain's CDR3 is CASSVESQGTYGYTF. CDR3 in DNA: TGTGCCAGCAGCGTAGAGTCGCAGGGGACCTATGGCTACACCTTC.